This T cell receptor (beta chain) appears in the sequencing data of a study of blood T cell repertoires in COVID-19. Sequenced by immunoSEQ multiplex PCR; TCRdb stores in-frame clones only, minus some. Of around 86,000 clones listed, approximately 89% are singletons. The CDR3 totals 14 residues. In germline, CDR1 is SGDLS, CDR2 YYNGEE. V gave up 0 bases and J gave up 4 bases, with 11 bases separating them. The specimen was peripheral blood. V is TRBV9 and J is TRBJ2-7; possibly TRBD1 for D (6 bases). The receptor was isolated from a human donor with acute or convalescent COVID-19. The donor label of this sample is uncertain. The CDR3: CASSVGTEYYEQYF. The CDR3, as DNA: TGTGCCAGCAGCGTAGGGACAGAATATTACGAGCAGTACTTC.